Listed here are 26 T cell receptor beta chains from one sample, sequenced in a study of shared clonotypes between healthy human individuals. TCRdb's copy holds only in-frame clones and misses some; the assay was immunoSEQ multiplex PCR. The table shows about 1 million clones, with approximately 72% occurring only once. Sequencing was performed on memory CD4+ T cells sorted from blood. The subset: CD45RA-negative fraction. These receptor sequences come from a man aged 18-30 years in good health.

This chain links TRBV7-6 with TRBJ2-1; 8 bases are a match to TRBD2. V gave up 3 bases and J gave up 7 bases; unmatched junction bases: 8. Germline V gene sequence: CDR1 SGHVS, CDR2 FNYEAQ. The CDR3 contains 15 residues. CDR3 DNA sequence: TGTGCCAGCAGCTTCTACGGGGGGGCTGGAAATGAGCAGTTCTTC. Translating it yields CASSFYGGAGNEQFF.

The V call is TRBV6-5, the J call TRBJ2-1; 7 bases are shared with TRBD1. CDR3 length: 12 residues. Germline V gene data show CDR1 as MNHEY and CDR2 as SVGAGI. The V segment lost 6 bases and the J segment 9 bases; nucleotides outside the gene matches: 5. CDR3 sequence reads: CASSLDRVEQFF. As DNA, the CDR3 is TGTGCCAGCAGCCTAGACAGGGTTGAGCAGTTCTTC.

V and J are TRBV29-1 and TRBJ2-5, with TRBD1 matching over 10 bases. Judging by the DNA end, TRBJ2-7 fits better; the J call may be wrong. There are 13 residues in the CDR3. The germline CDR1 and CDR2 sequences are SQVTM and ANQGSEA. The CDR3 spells CSVATGGRYEQYF. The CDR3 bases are TGCAGCGTTGCGACAGGGGGCCGGTACGAGCAGTACTTC.

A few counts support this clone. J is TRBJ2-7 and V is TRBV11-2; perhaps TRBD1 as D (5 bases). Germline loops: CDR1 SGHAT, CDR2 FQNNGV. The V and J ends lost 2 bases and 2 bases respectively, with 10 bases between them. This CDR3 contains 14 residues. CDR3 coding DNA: TGTGCCAGCAGCTTATATACAGGACCCTACGAGCAGTACTTC. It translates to CASSLYTGPYEQYF. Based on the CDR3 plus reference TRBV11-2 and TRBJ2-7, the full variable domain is EAGVAQSPRYKIIEKRQSVAFWCNPISGHATLYWYQQILGQGPKLLIQFQNNGVVDDSQLPKDRFSAERLKGVDSTLKIQPAKLEDSAVYLCASSLYTGPYEQYFGPGTRLTVT.

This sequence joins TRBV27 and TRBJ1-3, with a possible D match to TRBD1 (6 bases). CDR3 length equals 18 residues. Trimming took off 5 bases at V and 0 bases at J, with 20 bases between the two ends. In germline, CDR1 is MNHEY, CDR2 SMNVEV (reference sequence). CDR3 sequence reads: CASSPRQATSSSGNTIYF. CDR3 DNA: TGTGCCAGCAGTCCCCGACAGGCGACATCAAGCTCTGGAAACACCATATATTTT.

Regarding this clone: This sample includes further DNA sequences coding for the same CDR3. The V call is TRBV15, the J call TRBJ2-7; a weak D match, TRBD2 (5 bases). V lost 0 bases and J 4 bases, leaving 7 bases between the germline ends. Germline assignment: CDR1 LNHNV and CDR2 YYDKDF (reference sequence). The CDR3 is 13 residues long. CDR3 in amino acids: CATSRDTGYEQYF. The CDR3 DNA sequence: TGTGCCACCAGCAGAGATACGGGATACGAGCAGTACTTC.

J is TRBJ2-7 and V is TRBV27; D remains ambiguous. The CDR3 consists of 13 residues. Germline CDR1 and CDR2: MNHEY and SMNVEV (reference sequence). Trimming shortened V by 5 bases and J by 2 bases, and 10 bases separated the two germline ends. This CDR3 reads CASSRTDAYEQYF. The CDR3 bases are TGTGCCAGCAGTCGGACGGACGCCTACGAGCAGTACTTC.

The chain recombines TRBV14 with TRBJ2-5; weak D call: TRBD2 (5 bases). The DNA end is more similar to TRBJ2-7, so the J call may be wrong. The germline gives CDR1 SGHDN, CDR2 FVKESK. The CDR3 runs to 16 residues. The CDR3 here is CASSRGHLGGSYEQYF. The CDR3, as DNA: TGTGCCAGCAGCCGCGGGCACCTTGGTGGGTCCTACGAGCAGTACTTC.

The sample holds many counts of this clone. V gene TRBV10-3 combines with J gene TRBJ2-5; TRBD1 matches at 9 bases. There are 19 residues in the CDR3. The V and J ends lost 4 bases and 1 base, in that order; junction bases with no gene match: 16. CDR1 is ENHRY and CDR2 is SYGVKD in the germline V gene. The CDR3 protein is CAISASRGGTGPFQETQYF. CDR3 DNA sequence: TGTGCCATCAGTGCCTCCCGAGGGGGGACAGGGCCCTTCCAAGAGACCCAGTACTTC.

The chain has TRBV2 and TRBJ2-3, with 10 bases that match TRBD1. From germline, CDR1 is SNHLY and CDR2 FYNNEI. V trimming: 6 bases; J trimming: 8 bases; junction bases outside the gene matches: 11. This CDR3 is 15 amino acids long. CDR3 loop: CASSPDRGGVGTQYF. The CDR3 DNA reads TGTGCCAGCAGCCCGGACAGGGGGGGCGTGGGTACGCAGTATTTT.

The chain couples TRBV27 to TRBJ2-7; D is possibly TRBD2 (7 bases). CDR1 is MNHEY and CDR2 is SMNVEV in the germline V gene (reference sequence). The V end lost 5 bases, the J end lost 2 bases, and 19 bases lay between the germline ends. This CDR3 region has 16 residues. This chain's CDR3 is CASSAEGGTAAYEQYF. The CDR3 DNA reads TGTGCCAGCAGTGCGGAGGGGGGGACCGCAGCCTACGAGCAGTACTTC.

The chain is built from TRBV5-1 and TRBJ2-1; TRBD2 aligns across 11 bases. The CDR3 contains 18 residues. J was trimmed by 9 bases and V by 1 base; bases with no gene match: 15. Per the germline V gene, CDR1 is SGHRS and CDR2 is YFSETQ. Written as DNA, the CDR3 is TGCGCCAGCAGCTTGCGGCTAGCGGGAGGAATGGGTCGGAGTGAGCAGTTCTTC. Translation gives CASSLRLAGGMGRSEQFF.

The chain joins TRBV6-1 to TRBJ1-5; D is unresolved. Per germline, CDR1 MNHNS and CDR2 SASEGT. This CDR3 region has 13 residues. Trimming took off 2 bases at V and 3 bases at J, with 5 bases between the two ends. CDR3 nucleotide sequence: TGTGCCAGCAGTGAAATTTCCAATCAGCCCCAGCATTTT. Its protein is CASSEISNQPQHF.

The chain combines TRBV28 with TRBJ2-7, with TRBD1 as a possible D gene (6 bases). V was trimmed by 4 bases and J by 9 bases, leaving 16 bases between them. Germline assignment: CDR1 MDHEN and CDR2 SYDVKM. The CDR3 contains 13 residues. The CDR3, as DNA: TGTGCCAGCAGTTCAGGGGCCCCTCTAGGGCAGTACTTC. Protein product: CASSSGAPLGQYF.

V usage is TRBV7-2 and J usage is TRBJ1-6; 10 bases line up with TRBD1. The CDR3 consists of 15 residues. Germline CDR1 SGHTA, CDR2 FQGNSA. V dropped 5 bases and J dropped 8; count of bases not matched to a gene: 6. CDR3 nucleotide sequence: TGTGCCAGCAGCCTAGAGGACAGGGGGGATTCACCCCTCCACTTT. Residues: CASSLEDRGDSPLHF.

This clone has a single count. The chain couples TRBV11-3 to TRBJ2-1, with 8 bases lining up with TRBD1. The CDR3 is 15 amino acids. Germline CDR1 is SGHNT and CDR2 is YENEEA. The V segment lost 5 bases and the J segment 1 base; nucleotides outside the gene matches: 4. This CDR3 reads CASSLRQGSYNEQFF. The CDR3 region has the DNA TGTGCCAGCAGCCTGCGACAGGGGTCCTACAATGAGCAGTTCTTC.

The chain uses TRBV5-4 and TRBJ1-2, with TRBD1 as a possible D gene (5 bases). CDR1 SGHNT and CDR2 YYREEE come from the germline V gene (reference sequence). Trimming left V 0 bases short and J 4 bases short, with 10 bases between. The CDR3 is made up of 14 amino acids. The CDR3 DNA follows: TGTGCCAGCAGCTTGGACCAGGGAGGCTATGGCTACACCTTC. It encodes CASSLDQGGYGYTF.

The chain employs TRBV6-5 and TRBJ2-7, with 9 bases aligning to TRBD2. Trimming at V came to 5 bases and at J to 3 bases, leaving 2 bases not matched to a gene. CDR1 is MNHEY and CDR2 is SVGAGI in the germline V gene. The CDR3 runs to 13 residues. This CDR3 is CASSLAGYYEQYF. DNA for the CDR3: TGTGCCAGCAGTCTAGCGGGGTACTACGAGCAGTACTTC.

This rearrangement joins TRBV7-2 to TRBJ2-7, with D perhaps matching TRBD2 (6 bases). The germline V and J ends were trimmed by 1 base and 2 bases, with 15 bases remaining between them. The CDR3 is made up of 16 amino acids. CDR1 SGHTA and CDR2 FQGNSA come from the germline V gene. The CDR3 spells CASSLGRGALTYEQYF. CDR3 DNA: TGTGCCAGCAGCTTAGGTCGCGGGGCTCTGACCTACGAGCAGTACTTC.

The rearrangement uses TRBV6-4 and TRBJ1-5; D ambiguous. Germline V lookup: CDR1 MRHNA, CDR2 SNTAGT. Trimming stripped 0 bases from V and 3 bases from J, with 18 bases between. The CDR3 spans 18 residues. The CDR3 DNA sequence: TGTGCCAGCAGTGACTCGATGTCTGGTTATGGGGACAATCAGCCCCAGCATTTT. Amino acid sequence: CASSDSMSGYGDNQPQHF.

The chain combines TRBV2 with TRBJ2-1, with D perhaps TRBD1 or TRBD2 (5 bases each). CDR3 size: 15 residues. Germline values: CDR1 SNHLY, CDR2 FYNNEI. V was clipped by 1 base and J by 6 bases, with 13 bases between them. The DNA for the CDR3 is TGTGCCAGCAGTGAAGTGGGATTTGGGGGCAATGAGCAGTTCTTC. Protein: CASSEVGFGGNEQFF.

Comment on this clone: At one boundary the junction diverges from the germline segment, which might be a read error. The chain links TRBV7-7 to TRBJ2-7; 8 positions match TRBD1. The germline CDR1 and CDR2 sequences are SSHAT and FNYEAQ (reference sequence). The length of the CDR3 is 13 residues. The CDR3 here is CASSLAGGHEQYF. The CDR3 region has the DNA TGTGCTAGCAGCTTAGCAGGGGGCCACGAGCAGTACTTC.

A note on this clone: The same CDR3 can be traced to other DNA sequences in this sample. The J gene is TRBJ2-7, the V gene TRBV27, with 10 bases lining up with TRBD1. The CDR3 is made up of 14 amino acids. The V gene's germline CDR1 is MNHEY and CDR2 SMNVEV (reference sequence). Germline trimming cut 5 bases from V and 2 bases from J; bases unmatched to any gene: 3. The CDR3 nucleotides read TGTGCCAGCAGTCCCGACAGGGGGCCCTACGAGCAGTACTTC. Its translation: CASSPDRGPYEQYF.

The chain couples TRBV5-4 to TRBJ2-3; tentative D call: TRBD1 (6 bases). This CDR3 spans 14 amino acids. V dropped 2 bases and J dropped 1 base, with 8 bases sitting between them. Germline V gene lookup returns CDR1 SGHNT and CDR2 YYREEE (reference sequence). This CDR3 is CASSFRQGTDTQYF. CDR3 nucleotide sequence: TGTGCCAGCAGCTTTCGACAGGGCACAGATACGCAGTATTTT. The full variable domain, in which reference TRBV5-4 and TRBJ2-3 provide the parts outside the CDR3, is ETGVTQSPTHLIKTRGQQVTLRCSSQSGHNTVSWYQQALGQGPQFIFQYYREEENGRGNFPPRFSGLQFPNYSSELNVNALELDDSALYLCASSFRQGTDTQYFGPGTRLTVL.

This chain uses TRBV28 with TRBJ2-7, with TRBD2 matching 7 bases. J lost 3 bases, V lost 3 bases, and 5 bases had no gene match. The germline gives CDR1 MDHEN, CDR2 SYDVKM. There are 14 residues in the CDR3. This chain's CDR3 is CASSFISGGYEQYF. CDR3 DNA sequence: TGTGCCAGCAGTTTTATTTCGGGGGGCTACGAGCAGTACTTC.

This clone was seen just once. CDR3 sequence: CASSSTGLATGELFF. The DNA of the CDR3 is TGTGCCAGCAGTTCGACCGGACTAGCCACCGGGGAGCTGTTTTTT. The rearrangement links TRBV27 to TRBJ2-2; TRBD2 matches 8 bases. The V gene's germline CDR1 is MNHEY and CDR2 SMNVEV (reference sequence). The V segment lost 4 bases and the J segment 4 bases; nucleotides outside the gene matches: 5. The CDR3 contains 15 residues.